This TCR beta chain was recorded in a study of blood T cell repertoires in COVID-19. Overall study context: Material from acute and convalescent COVID-19 was sourced from the United States, Italy and Spain. PBMCs, B-cell-depleted T cells, or T cells were the source of the cDNA or gDNA that made up the material.

Germline loops: CDR1 LNHDA, CDR2 SQIVND (reference sequence). The CDR3 has 14 amino acids. Trimming took 5 bases from V and 2 from J; bases not matched to a gene: 3. The table came from immunoSEQ multiplex PCR; TCRdb's copy has only in-frame clones and leaves some out. The sample lists about 220,000 clones, 82% occurring once. The receptor's source is a woman in her 70s with COVID-19, enrolled during active disease. The sample taken for sequencing was peripheral blood. The chain combines TRBV19 with TRBJ1-2, with 9 bases matching TRBD1. CDR3 residues: CASSPGQGNYGYTF. In DNA, the CDR3 is TGTGCCAGTAGTCCCGGACAGGGGAACTATGGCTACACCTTC.